This T cell receptor beta chain was profiled in a study of CD8 T cells in Susac syndrome. Study summary: Blood was drawn from patients with Susac syndrome. At that point, they were therapy-naive, on corticosteroids, or on intravenous immunoglobulin alone.

As concerns this clonotype: Its antigen is not identified.

Study outcomes and limitations: Within total CD8+ repertoires, 15 to 20 Susac-specific public clones were found, and within CD8+ TEMRA repertoires, about 5.

Looked up from germline, CDR1 is SQVTM and CDR2 is ANQGSEA. There are 12 residues in the CDR3. The J segment lost 5 bases and the V segment lost 7 bases, leaving 5 bases of the junction unmatched. RNA totalling 0.5 to 1 ug underwent reverse transcription with random hexamers. Amplification of TCR beta CDR3 by immunoSEQ multiplex PCR spanned 54 Vbeta and 13 Jbeta. TCRdb reprocessed the immunoSEQ multiplex PCR reads via MiXCR and lists one record per CDR3 protein. The top ten hold around 0.28% of the sample, which has about 120,000 distinct CDR3 sequences, roughly 94% seen once. The chain joins TRBV29-1 to TRBJ2-1; 7 nucleotides line up with TRBD1. The sample consisted of CD8+ T cells from PBMCs. The receptor comes from a human donor with Susac syndrome. This CDR3 reads CSGGQDDNEQFF. DNA for the CDR3: TGCAGCGGAGGACAGGATGACAATGAGCAGTTCTTC.